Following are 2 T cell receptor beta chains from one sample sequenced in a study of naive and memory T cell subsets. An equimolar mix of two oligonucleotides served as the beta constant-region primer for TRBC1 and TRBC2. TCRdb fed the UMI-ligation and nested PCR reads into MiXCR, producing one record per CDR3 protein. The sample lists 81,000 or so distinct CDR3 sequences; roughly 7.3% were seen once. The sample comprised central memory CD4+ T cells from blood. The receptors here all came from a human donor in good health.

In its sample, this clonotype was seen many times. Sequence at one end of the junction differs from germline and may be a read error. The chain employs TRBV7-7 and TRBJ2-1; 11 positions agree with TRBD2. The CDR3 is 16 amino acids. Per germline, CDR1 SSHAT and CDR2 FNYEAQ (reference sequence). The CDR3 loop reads CASSLVLAGGYNEQFF. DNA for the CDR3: TGTGCTAGCAGCTTAGTTCTAGCGGGAGGCTACAATGAGCAGTTCTTC.

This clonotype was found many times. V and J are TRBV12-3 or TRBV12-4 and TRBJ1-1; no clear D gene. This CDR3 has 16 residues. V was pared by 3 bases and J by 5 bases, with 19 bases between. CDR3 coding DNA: TGTGCCAGCAGTTTCTTGAGGGTGGGGAAGTTAACTGAAGCTTTCTTT. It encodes CASSFLRVGKLTEAFF.